Included here is one T cell receptor (beta chain) sequence, with context. The antigen remains unidentified. Germline V gene lookup returns CDR1 LNHNV and CDR2 YYDKDF (reference sequence). The V and J ends lost 1 base and 3 bases, in that order; junction bases with no gene match: 0. The CDR3 is made up of 15 amino acids. This entry comes from a study of cytomegalovirus exposure and HLA in healthy donors. Background on the study: An early data release held tens of millions of unique TCRs from HLA-typed donors. Study conclusions and caveats: In a later analysis, across HLA loci, associated TCR counts were highest for DRB1, lowest for HLA-C. Excluded were some V segments that proved indistinguishable, including TRBV6-2 and TRBV6-3. Follow-up analysis later connected one missense variant in DCLRE1C with trimming of TCR beta V- and J-genes.

The PCR employed 60 Vbeta primers together with 13 Jbeta primers. Clones were sequenced by immunoSEQ multiplex PCR, and TCRdb holds only the in-frame ones, with some missing. Here the sample spans about 89,000 clones, 74% being singletons. The sequenced sample consisted of PBMCs. The rearrangement joins TRBV15 to TRBJ2-5; 12 nucleotides match TRBD2. This clonotype originated in a male donor in good health and CMV-seronegative. The CDR3 spells CATSRGLAGEETQYF. For the CDR3, the DNA is TGTGCCACCAGCAGAGGACTAGCGGGAGAAGAGACCCAGTACTTC.